This is a list of T cell receptor beta chains from one sample in a study of blood T cell repertoires in COVID-19. The table came from immunoSEQ multiplex PCR; TCRdb's copy has only in-frame clones and leaves some out. The sample contains roughly 290,000 clones, approximately 89% of which appear only once. The sample taken for sequencing was peripheral blood. The receptors derive from a woman aged 55-75 years with acute or convalescent COVID-19. Each CDR3 is given with its conserved first and last residue. D genes are given only for firm matches. The size of a clone is reported for some rows only, either as once, few or many, or as a class for expanded clones.

v_gene	j_gene	d_gene	abundance	CDR3aa	CDR3nt
TRBV4-1	TRBJ2-7	TRBD2	-	CASSRPGLAYEQYF	TGCGCCAGCAGCCGACCGGGACTAGCCTACGAGCAGTACTTC
TRBV5-1	TRBJ2-5	TRBD2	-	CASSPRTSVQETQYF	TGCGCCAGCAGCCCCCGGACTAGCGTACAAGAGACCCAGTACTTC
TRBV28	TRBJ2-1	-	-	CASSPDTDGEQFF	TGTGCCAGCAGTCCGGACACGGACGGTGAGCAGTTCTTC
TRBV2	TRBJ2-1	TRBD1	few	CASSGRTGFGNEQFF	TGTGCCAGCAGTGGAAGGACAGGGTTCGGCAATGAGCAGTTCTTC
TRBV7-9	TRBJ2-7	TRBD1	-	CASSPITGQFYEQYF	TGTGCCAGCAGCCCCATAACGGGACAGTTCTACGAGCAGTACTTC
TRBV6-5	TRBJ1-2	-	-	CASSYPRGGGHYGYTF	TGTGCCAGCAGTTACCCTCGTGGGGGGGGGCACTATGGCTACACCTTC
TRBV6-5	TRBJ1-1	-	-	CASSYSRVGGNTEAFF	TGTGCCAGCAGTTACTCGCGAGTCGGGGGGAACACTGAAGCTTTCTTT
TRBV28	TRBJ2-5	-	-	CASSLGAGWETQYF	TGTGCCAGCAGTTTAGGGGCCGGTTGGGAGACCCAGTACTTC
TRBV6-5	TRBJ1-1	-	-	CASLTGGQNTEAFF	TGTGCCAGTCTCACCGGGGGGCAGAACACTGAAGCTTTCTTT
TRBV30	TRBJ2-7	TRBD2	-	CARGVGREGEQYF	TGTGCCCGGGGAGTCGGGAGGGAGGGCGAGCAGTACTTC
TRBV7-2	TRBJ1-2	TRBD1	once	CASSFGTGAVGYTF	TGTGCCAGCAGCTTCGGGACAGGGGCTGTGGGCTACACCTTC
TRBV19	TRBJ1-1	-	few	CASSTPGVTEAFF	TGTGCCAGTAGTACGCCAGGGGTAACTGAAGCTTTCTTT